A selection of T cell receptor beta chains follows, all from one sample in a study of PD-1 blockade in mismatch repair-deficient tumors. This table comes from immunoSEQ multiplex PCR, and its TCRdb copy is limited to in-frame clones, with some not included. The sample lists about 34,000 clones; approximately 84% were seen once. The material sequenced was PBMCs, taken approximately 6 weeks after starting pembrolizumab. The receptors come from an adult with mismatch repair-deficient cancer. Both conserved end residues are part of each CDR3. The D gene is left open where the match is weak. Rows may omit the clone size; those that give it use once, few, many or a size class.

v_call: TRBV5-8
clone_size: -
d_call: TRBD1
j_call: TRBJ2-5
cdr3_aa: CASSQGQGAWETQYF
cdr3_nt: TGTGCCAGCAGCCAGGGGCAGGGGGCCTGGGAGACCCAGTACTTC

v_call: TRBV5-1
clone_size: few
d_call: -
j_call: TRBJ2-7
cdr3_aa: CASSLAEPNRDSYEQYF
cdr3_nt: TGCGCCAGCAGCTTGGCCGAACCGAACAGGGATTCCTACGAGCAGTACTTC

v_call: TRBV5-6
clone_size: -
d_call: -
j_call: TRBJ2-1
cdr3_aa: CASSFTAEVPNEQFF
cdr3_nt: TGTGCCAGCAGCTTCACTGCCGAGGTCCCTAATGAGCAGTTCTTC

v_call: TRBV9
clone_size: few
d_call: -
j_call: TRBJ1-6
cdr3_aa: CASSVGGNIYNSPLHF
cdr3_nt: TGTGCCAGCAGCGTAGGAGGTAACATCTATAATTCACCCCTCCACTTT

v_call: TRBV9
clone_size: -
d_call: -
j_call: TRBJ2-5
cdr3_aa: CASSVGSAETQYF
cdr3_nt: TGTGCCAGCAGCGTAGGGTCTGCGGAGACCCAGTACTTC

v_call: TRBV11-2
clone_size: -
d_call: -
j_call: TRBJ2-1
cdr3_aa: CASSTSQGEQFF
cdr3_nt: TGTGCCAGCAGTACCTCGCAGGGTGAGCAGTTCTTC

v_call: TRBV6-1
clone_size: -
d_call: TRBD1
j_call: TRBJ1-2
cdr3_aa: CASSYSGGDGYTF
cdr3_nt: TGTGCCAGCAGCTATTCAGGGGGCGATGGCTACACCTTC

v_call: TRBV28
clone_size: -
d_call: -
j_call: TRBJ1-5
cdr3_aa: CASSLDSRNQPQHF
cdr3_nt: TGTGCCAGCAGTTTGGACAGCCGCAATCAGCCCCAGCATTTT

v_call: TRBV28
clone_size: -
d_call: TRBD1
j_call: TRBJ2-7
cdr3_aa: CASSETGVFYEQYF
cdr3_nt: TGTGCCAGCAGTGAGACAGGGGTGTTCTACGAGCAGTACTTC

v_call: TRBV4-1
clone_size: -
d_call: -
j_call: TRBJ1-4
cdr3_aa: CASSQPTATATNEKLFF
cdr3_nt: TGCGCCAGCAGCCAACCGACGGCGACAGCAACTAATGAAAAACTGTTTTTT

v_call: TRBV29-1
clone_size: -
d_call: TRBD2
j_call: TRBJ2-5
cdr3_aa: CSVLGLAGELQETQYF
cdr3_nt: TGCAGCGTTCTCGGACTAGCGGGAGAGCTACAAGAGACCCAGTACTTC

v_call: TRBV29-1
clone_size: -
d_call: -
j_call: TRBJ2-2
cdr3_aa: CSVGQTTGELFF
cdr3_nt: TGCAGCGTGGGTCAGACAACCGGGGAGCTGTTTTTT

v_call: TRBV27
clone_size: -
d_call: -
j_call: TRBJ1-3
cdr3_aa: CASSVGVAGNTIYF
cdr3_nt: TGTGCCAGCAGTGTAGGGGTAGCTGGAAACACCATATATTTT

v_call: TRBV28
clone_size: -
d_call: -
j_call: TRBJ1-1
cdr3_aa: CASNADSYENTEAFF
cdr3_nt: TGTGCCAGCAATGCGGACAGCTATGAAAACACTGAAGCTTTCTTT

v_call: TRBV7-2
clone_size: once
d_call: TRBD2
j_call: TRBJ2-5
cdr3_aa: CASSFQAGGETQYF
cdr3_nt: TGTGCCAGCAGCTTTCAAGCGGGAGGTGAGACCCAGTACTTC

v_call: TRBV5-8
clone_size: -
d_call: -
j_call: TRBJ2-3
cdr3_aa: CASTLGVRPQDTQYF
cdr3_nt: TGTGCCAGCACCCTGGGAGTGAGACCACAAGATACGCAGTATTTT

v_call: TRBV18
clone_size: -
d_call: TRBD2
j_call: TRBJ2-1
cdr3_aa: CASSPSRGSYNEQFF
cdr3_nt: TGTGCCAGCTCACCATCGCGCGGGAGCTACAATGAGCAGTTCTTC

v_call: TRBV15
clone_size: once
d_call: -
j_call: TRBJ1-1
cdr3_aa: CATSTKRGTEAFF
cdr3_nt: TGTGCCACCAGCACAAAAAGGGGGACTGAAGCTTTCTTT

v_call: TRBV6-1
clone_size: -
d_call: TRBD1
j_call: TRBJ1-4
cdr3_aa: CASSGGTGGVPLLNEKLFF
cdr3_nt: TGTGCCAGCAGTGGGGGGACAGGGGGGGTTCCGCTCCTTAATGAAAAACTGTTTTTT

v_call: TRBV6-5
clone_size: -
d_call: -
j_call: TRBJ2-2
cdr3_aa: CASSRTGTGELFF
cdr3_nt: TGTGCCAGCAGCCGAACCGGGACCGGGGAGCTGTTTTTT

v_call: TRBV5-4
clone_size: -
d_call: -
j_call: TRBJ2-1
cdr3_aa: CASSFRADSSYNEQFF
cdr3_nt: TGTGCCAGCAGCTTTCGTGCCGACAGCTCCTACAATGAGCAGTTCTTC

v_call: TRBV5-5
clone_size: -
d_call: -
j_call: TRBJ1-5
cdr3_aa: CASRPDGVGQGNQPQHF
cdr3_nt: TGTGCCAGCAGACCGGACGGTGTGGGGCAAGGCAATCAGCCCCAGCATTTT

v_call: TRBV6-1
clone_size: -
d_call: TRBD1
j_call: TRBJ1-1
cdr3_aa: CASRGQGALEAFF
cdr3_nt: TGTGCCAGCAGAGGACAGGGGGCGTTAGAAGCTTTCTTT

v_call: TRBV15
clone_size: -
d_call: TRBD1
j_call: TRBJ1-1
cdr3_aa: CATSRDLAGGHLAFF
cdr3_nt: TGTGCCACCAGCAGAGATCTGGCAGGGGGTCATTTAGCTTTCTTT

v_call: TRBV4-1
clone_size: -
d_call: TRBD1
j_call: TRBJ1-1
cdr3_aa: CASSQGTGARRTEAFF
cdr3_nt: TGCGCCAGCAGCCAAGGAACAGGGGCCCGGAGAACTGAAGCTTTCTTT

v_call: TRBV28
clone_size: -
d_call: -
j_call: TRBJ1-3
cdr3_aa: CASSSERANTIYF
cdr3_nt: TGTGCCAGCAGTTCCGAGCGGGCTAACACCATATATTTT

v_call: TRBV19
clone_size: -
d_call: TRBD2
j_call: TRBJ2-1
cdr3_aa: CASRPRGGGNEQFF
cdr3_nt: TGTGCCAGTAGACCTCGGGGGGGCGGCAATGAGCAGTTCTTC

v_call: TRBV10-2
clone_size: -
d_call: -
j_call: TRBJ2-3
cdr3_aa: CASSEQGDTQYF
cdr3_nt: TGCGCCAGCAGTGAGCAGGGAGATACGCAGTATTTT

v_call: TRBV5-1
clone_size: -
d_call: TRBD1
j_call: TRBJ2-7
cdr3_aa: CASTKTGGSGEQYF
cdr3_nt: TGCGCCAGCACGAAGACAGGGGGCTCCGGCGAGCAGTACTTC

v_call: TRBV9
clone_size: -
d_call: TRBD1
j_call: TRBJ1-1
cdr3_aa: CASSVTGGLVTEAFF
cdr3_nt: TGTGCCAGCAGCGTAACAGGGGGCCTGGTTACTGAAGCTTTCTTT

v_call: TRBV28
clone_size: -
d_call: -
j_call: TRBJ1-2
cdr3_aa: CASSTTGPGYGYTF
cdr3_nt: TGTGCCAGCAGCACAACAGGGCCAGGGTATGGCTACACCTTC

v_call: TRBV28
clone_size: -
d_call: TRBD1
j_call: TRBJ2-1
cdr3_aa: CASSVLTGSNEQFF
cdr3_nt: TGTGCCAGCAGTGTCTTGACAGGGTCCAATGAGCAGTTCTTC

v_call: TRBV9
clone_size: few
d_call: TRBD1
j_call: TRBJ2-7
cdr3_aa: CASSVDADWGQPYEQYF
cdr3_nt: TGTGCCAGCAGCGTAGACGCCGATTGGGGACAGCCATACGAGCAGTACTTC

v_call: TRBV4-1
clone_size: -
d_call: -
j_call: TRBJ2-1
cdr3_aa: CASSPRPARGPNEQFF
cdr3_nt: TGCGCCAGCAGCCCGAGGCCCGCTAGAGGGCCCAATGAGCAGTTCTTC

v_call: TRBV6-5
clone_size: -
d_call: -
j_call: TRBJ1-2
cdr3_aa: CASSYSYSPPYGYTF
cdr3_nt: TGTGCCAGCAGTTACTCTTACAGCCCCCCGTATGGCTACACCTTC

v_call: TRBV15
clone_size: few
d_call: -
j_call: TRBJ2-7
cdr3_aa: CATSRDYTTYEQYF
cdr3_nt: TGTGCCACCAGCAGAGATTACACAACCTACGAGCAGTACTTC

v_call: TRBV13
clone_size: once
d_call: -
j_call: TRBJ2-2
cdr3_aa: CASSLGLANTGELFF
cdr3_nt: TGTGCCAGCAGCTTAGGTCTAGCGAACACCGGGGAGCTGTTTTTT

v_call: TRBV15
clone_size: -
d_call: -
j_call: TRBJ1-2
cdr3_aa: CATRNSQRVGGYTF
cdr3_nt: TGTGCCACCAGGAACAGCCAGAGAGTGGGTGGCTACACCTTC

v_call: TRBV4-2
clone_size: -
d_call: -
j_call: TRBJ2-6
cdr3_aa: CASSQVRGSGANVLTF
cdr3_nt: TGTGCCAGCAGCCAAGTAAGGGGCTCTGGGGCCAACGTCCTGACTTTC

v_call: TRBV6-1
clone_size: -
d_call: TRBD1
j_call: TRBJ2-7
cdr3_aa: CASMGQPYEQYF
cdr3_nt: TGTGCCAGCATGGGACAGCCCTACGAGCAGTACTTC

v_call: TRBV7-9
clone_size: few
d_call: -
j_call: TRBJ2-7
cdr3_aa: CASSPGHQPSYEQYF
cdr3_nt: TGTGCCAGCAGCCCTGGACACCAACCTTCCTACGAGCAGTACTTC

v_call: TRBV29-1
clone_size: -
d_call: -
j_call: TRBJ1-4
cdr3_aa: CSVENPPGTNEKLFF
cdr3_nt: TGCAGCGTTGAAAACCCCCCAGGAACTAATGAAAAACTGTTTTTT

v_call: TRBV9
clone_size: -
d_call: -
j_call: TRBJ2-3
cdr3_aa: CASSVGPGGTDTQYF
cdr3_nt: TGTGCCAGCAGCGTAGGACCAGGTGGGACAGATACGCAGTATTTT

v_call: TRBV5-1
clone_size: once
d_call: TRBD2
j_call: TRBJ2-1
cdr3_aa: CASSLGDSGRYNEQFF
cdr3_nt: TGCGCCAGCAGCTTGGGTGATAGCGGGCGATACAATGAGCAGTTCTTC

v_call: TRBV28
clone_size: -
d_call: TRBD1
j_call: TRBJ1-6
cdr3_aa: CASFRQGGSPLHF
cdr3_nt: TGTGCCAGCTTTCGACAGGGCGGATCACCCCTCCACTTT

v_call: TRBV28
clone_size: -
d_call: -
j_call: TRBJ1-1
cdr3_aa: CASSPPYRMNTEAFF
cdr3_nt: TGTGCCAGCAGTCCTCCCTACAGAATGAACACTGAAGCTTTCTTT